This T cell receptor beta chain was obtained from a study of post-analysis software for immune sequencing data. Study at large: Several disease courses (relapsing-remitting, secondary progressive and progressive-relapsing) of multiple sclerosis were included.

The V gene end was trimmed by 4 bases and the J gene end by 3 bases; junction bases not matched to a gene: 3. Germline-derived CDR1 and CDR2 are SGHRS and YFSETQ. The CDR3 loop spans 13 amino acids. This clonotype occurred many times. Its antigen is unidentified. cDNA libraries of TCR beta carried unique molecular identifiers. The authors obtained some 500,000 cDNA molecules from around 0.96 to 9.9 million T cells. From the PCR reads, TCRdb called clonotypes with MiXCR, one entry per CDR3 protein. The sample carries about 820,000 distinct CDR3 sequences, around 50% recorded once. Points from the study as a whole: When patients were compared with controls, about 5 TRBV segments were more frequent, TRBV5-6, TRBV5-1 and TRBV20-1 among them. Samples from one preparation batch, clustered by F measure, grouped strongly together. Patients with multiple sclerosis recorded significantly lower normalized Chao1 diversity than controls, the study found.

The V call is TRBV5-1, the J call TRBJ2-7; the match to TRBD1 covers 8 bases. The sequence was collected from a girl aged 5 to 17 with multiple sclerosis. Sequenced input: blood. The CDR3 protein is CASSPGQDYEQYF. CDR3 DNA: TGCGCCAGCAGCCCGGGACAGGACTACGAGCAGTACTTC.